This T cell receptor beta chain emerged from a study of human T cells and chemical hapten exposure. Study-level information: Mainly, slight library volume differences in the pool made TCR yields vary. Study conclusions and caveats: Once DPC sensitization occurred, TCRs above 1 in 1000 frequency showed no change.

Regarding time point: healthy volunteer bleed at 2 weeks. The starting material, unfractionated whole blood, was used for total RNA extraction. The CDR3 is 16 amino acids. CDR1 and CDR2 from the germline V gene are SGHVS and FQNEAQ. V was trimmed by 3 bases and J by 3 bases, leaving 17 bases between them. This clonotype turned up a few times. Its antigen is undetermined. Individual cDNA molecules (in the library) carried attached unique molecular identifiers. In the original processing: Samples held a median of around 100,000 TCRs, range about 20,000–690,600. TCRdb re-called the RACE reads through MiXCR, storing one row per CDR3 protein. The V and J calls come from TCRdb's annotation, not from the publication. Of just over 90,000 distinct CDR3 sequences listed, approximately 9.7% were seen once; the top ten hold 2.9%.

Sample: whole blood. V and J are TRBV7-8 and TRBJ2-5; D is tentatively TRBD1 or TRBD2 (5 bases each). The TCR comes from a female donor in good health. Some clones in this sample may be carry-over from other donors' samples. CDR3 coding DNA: TGTGCCAGCAGCTTCCCGCCGGGACGGGGAAAAGAGACCCAGTACTTC. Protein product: CASSFPPGRGKETQYF.